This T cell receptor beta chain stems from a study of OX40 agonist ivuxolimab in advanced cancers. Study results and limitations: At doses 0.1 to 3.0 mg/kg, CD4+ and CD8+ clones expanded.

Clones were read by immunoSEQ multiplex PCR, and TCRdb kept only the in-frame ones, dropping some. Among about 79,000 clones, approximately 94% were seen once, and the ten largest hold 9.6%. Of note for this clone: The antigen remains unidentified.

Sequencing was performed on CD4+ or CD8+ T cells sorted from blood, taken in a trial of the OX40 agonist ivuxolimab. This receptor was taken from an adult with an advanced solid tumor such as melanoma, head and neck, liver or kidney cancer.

The CDR3 DNA sequence: TGTGCCAGCAGCTTAGAGACAGGGGGAGATGGCTACACCTTC. Translated: CASSLETGGDGYTF. V usage is TRBV7-6 and J usage is TRBJ1-2, with 9 bases lining up with TRBD1. The germline V gene encodes CDR1 SGHVS and CDR2 FNYEAQ. The CDR3 is made up of 14 amino acids. V shed 1 base and J 6 bases; nucleotides not matched to a gene: 3. Full variable domain (missing parts from reference TRBV7-6 and TRBJ1-2): GAGVSQSPRYKVTKRGQDVALRCDPISGHVSLYWYRQALGQGPEFLTYFNYEAQQDKSGLPNDRFSAERPEGSISTLTIQRTEQRDSAMYRCASSLETGGDGYTFGSGTRLTVV.